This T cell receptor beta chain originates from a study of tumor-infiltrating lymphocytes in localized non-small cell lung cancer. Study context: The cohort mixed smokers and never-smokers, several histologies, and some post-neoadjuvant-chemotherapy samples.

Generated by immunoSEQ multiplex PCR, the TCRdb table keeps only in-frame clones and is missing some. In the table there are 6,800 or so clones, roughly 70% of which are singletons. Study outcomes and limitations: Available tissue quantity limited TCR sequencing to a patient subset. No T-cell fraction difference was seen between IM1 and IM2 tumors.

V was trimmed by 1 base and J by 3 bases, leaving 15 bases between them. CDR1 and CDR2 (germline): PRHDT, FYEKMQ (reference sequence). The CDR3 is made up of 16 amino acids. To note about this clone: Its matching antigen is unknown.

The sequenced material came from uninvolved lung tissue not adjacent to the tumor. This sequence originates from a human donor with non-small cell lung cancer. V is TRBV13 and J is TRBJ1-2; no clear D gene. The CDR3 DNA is TGTGCCAGCAGCTTAGAACCCTCGCAAGAGGACTATGGCTACACCTTC. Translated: CASSLEPSQEDYGYTF.